What follows is one TCR beta chain and its context. These data originate in a study of blood T cell repertoires in COVID-19. Trimming took off 2 bases at V and 12 bases at J, with 14 bases between the two ends. The germline V gene has CDR1 LGHDT and CDR2 YNNKEL (reference sequence). The CDR3 length is 13 residues. This study enrolled people aged about 18 to 95 from around 26 US geographic areas. Some clones are missing from TCRdb's copy, which holds only in-frame ones; the method was immunoSEQ multiplex PCR. The table shows about 280,000 clones, with roughly 80% occurring only once. The sample consisted of PBMCs or T cells enriched from blood (not recorded which). The origin of this receptor is a man aged 35 to 55 who had been exposed to COVID-19. The V call is TRBV3-1 (or the pseudogene TRBV3-2), the J call TRBJ2-1, with D maybe TRBD2 (6 bases). CDR3 bases: TGTGCCAGCAGCCAAATGGGACTCCTATCGCAGTTCTTC. It yields the protein CASSQMGLLSQFF.